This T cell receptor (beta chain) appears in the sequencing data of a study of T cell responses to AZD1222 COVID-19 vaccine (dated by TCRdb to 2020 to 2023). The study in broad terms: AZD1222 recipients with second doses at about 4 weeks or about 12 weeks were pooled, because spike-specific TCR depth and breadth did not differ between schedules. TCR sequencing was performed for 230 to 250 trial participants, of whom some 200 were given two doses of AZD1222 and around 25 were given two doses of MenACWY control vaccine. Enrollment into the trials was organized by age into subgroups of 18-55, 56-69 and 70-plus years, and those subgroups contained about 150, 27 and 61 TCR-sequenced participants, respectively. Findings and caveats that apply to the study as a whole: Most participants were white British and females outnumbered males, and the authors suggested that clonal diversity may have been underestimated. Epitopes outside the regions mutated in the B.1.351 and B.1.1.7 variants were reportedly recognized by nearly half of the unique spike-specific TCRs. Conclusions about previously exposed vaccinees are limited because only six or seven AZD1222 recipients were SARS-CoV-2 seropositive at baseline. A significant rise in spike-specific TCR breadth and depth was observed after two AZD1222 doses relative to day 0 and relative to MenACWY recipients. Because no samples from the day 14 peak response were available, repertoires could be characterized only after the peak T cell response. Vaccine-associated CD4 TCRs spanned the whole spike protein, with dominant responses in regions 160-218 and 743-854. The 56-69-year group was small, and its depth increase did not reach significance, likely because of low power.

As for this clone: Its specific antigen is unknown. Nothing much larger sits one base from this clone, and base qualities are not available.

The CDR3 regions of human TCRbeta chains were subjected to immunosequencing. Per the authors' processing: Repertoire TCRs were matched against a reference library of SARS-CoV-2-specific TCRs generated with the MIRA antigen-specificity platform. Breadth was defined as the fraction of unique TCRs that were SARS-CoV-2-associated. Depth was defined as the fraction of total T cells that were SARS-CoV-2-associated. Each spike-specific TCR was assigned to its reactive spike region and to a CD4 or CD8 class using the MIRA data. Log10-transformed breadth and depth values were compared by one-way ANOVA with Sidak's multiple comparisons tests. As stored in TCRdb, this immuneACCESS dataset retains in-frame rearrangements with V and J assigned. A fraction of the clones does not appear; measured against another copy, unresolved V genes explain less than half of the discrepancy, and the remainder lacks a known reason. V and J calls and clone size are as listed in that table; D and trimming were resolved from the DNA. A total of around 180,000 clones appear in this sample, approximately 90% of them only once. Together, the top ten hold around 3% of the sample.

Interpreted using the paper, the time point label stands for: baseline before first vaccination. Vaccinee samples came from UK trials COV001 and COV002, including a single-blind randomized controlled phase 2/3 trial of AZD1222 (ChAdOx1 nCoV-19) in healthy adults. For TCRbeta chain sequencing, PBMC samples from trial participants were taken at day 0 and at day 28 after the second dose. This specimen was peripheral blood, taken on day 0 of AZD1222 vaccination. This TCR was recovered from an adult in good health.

The CDR3 region reads CASSYSTTGAATIYF. Read as DNA, the sequence is TGTGCCAGCAGTTACTCAACGACAGGGGCGGCCACCATATATTTT. Rearrangement joined TRBV6-5 to TRBJ1-3, with TRBD1 matching 8 junction bases. For this chain, trimming is 0 bases at the V end and 9 bases at the J end, and the number of junction bases without a gene match is 7. The cysteine opens and the phenylalanine closes a CDR3 of 15 amino acids. Just CDR3 DNA is preserved here, 45 bases in frame from base 1. CDR1 and CDR2, per the germline V gene, are MNHEY and SVGAGI.